Listed below are T cell receptor beta chains from one sample, sequenced in a study of cytomegalovirus exposure and HLA in healthy donors. TCRdb keeps only in-frame clones here, not all; method: immunoSEQ multiplex PCR. The table has 90,000 to 150,000 clones, 6.5% to 9.5% seen once; the top ten hold 6%. The sequenced sample consisted of PBMCs. The receptors shown here come from a woman in her thirties or forties in good health and CMV-seropositive. Both conserved end residues are part of each CDR3. Each record gives: J gene, V gene, clone size, D gene, CDR3 length, CDR3 DNA, CDR3 protein. The D gene is left open where the match is weak. Clone size is not always given. Where it is, it says once, few, many or a class for expanded clones.

>TRBJ2-1|TRBV4-2|few|NA|18
TGTGCCAGCAGCCAATCCCCTTCAGGGGGGAGCTCCTACAATGAGCAGTTCTTC
CASSQSPSGGSSYNEQFF
>TRBJ1-6|TRBV7-3|few|NA|13
TGTGCCAGCAGCCAAACCTATAATTCACCCCTCCACTTT
CASSQTYNSPLHF
>TRBJ1-3|TRBV9|few|NA|15
TGTGCCAGCAGCCTCAGGGATTCGTTTGGAAACACCATATATTTT
CASSLRDSFGNTIYF
>TRBJ2-3|TRBV10-3|few|TRBD2|17
TGTGCCATCGAGTCATTGCGTGCTAGCGGGGGCACAGATACGCAGTATTTT
CAIESLRASGGTDTQYF
>TRBJ2-3|TRBV9|NA|NA|11
TGTGCCAGCAGTCGGTTGGATACGCAGTATTTT
CASSRLDTQYF
>TRBJ2-7|TRBV11-2|NA|TRBD1|14
TGTGCCAGCAGCTTATGGACAGGGGGCTACGAGCAGTACTTC
CASSLWTGGYEQYF
>TRBJ2-7|TRBV11-2|NA|TRBD1|17
TGTGCCAGCAGCCTAACCCGAGGGACAGTCAATACCTACGAGCAGTACTTC
CASSLTRGTVNTYEQYF
>TRBJ2-7|TRBV29-1|NA|TRBD1|14
TGCAGCGCAAGGGCAGGGGGCTTTATCTACGAGCAGTACTTC
CSARAGGFIYEQYF
>TRBJ2-7|TRBV4-2|few|NA|16
TGTGCCAGCAGCCAAGAACCCGGGACGGGAGCCTACGAGCAGTACTTC
CASSQEPGTGAYEQYF
>TRBJ1-1|TRBV7-6|NA|NA|14
TGTGCCAGCAGCCCCCAGACAGGGAACACTGAAGCTTTCTTT
CASSPQTGNTEAFF
>TRBJ2-1|TRBV11-3|few|TRBD2|19
TGTGCCAGCAGCTTAGAAGGTACGGGGCGGCTAGCGGCCCACAATGAGCAGTTCTTC
CASSLEGTGRLAAHNEQFF
>TRBJ2-1|TRBV6-5|few|TRBD1|15
TGTGCCAGCAGTTACGGGCAGGGGGCGAGCAATGAGCAGTTCTTC
CASSYGQGASNEQFF
>TRBJ2-7|TRBV4-2|NA|TRBD2|15
TGTGCCAGCAGCCAAGCCCCCGGGGAGGGCAGCGAGCAGTACTTC
CASSQAPGEGSEQYF
>TRBJ1-3|TRBV4-1|few|NA|16
TGCGCCAGCAGCCAAGATCCCGTTGATCTAGGAAACACCATATATTTT
CASSQDPVDLGNTIYF
>TRBJ2-7|TRBV28|few|NA|14
TGTGCCAGCAGAGTAATCGGGTTGGGAGGCGAGCAGTACTTC
CASRVIGLGGEQYF
>TRBJ2-7|TRBV19|NA|TRBD1|13
TGTGCCAGTAGTATAACAGGGGCTGGCGAGCAGTACTTC
CASSITGAGEQYF
>TRBJ2-3|TRBV7-6|few|NA|16
TGTGCCAGCAGCTTAGCCAGCGGATCTAGCACAGATACGCAGTATTTT
CASSLASGSSTDTQYF
>TRBJ2-3|TRBV30|few|NA|15
TGTGCCTGGGACCAATTCGAGGTGGGCACAGATACGCAGTATTTT
CAWDQFEVGTDTQYF
>TRBJ2-7|TRBV7-6|NA|TRBD1|14
TGTGCCAGCAGCAACTATGACAGGGGCTACGAGCAGTACTTC
CASSNYDRGYEQYF
>TRBJ1-1|TRBV5-4|NA|NA|13
TGTGCCAGCAGCTTCATCGGAGGCACTGAAGCTTTCTTT
CASSFIGGTEAFF
>TRBJ2-1|TRBV7-3|NA|TRBD2|15
TGTGCCAGCAGCCCTACTAGCGGTCTTAACAATGAGCAGTTCTTC
CASSPTSGLNNEQFF
>TRBJ1-4|TRBV28|NA|NA|14
TGTGCCAGCAGTTCGGGGGGGACTAATGAAAAACTGTTTTTT
CASSSGGTNEKLFF
>TRBJ2-2|TRBV5-4|few|NA|14
TGTGCCAGCAGATTGGCCGGGAGCACCGGGGAGCTGTTTTTT
CASRLAGSTGELFF
>TRBJ1-6|TRBV19|few|TRBD1|15
TGTGCCAGTAGACCCCGACAGGGCGGCGGGTCACCCCTACACTTT
CASRPRQGGGSPLHF
>TRBJ1-2|TRBV21-1|NA|NA|15
TGTGCCAGCAGCAAAGGGACAGGACTAAACTATGGCTACACCTTC
CASSKGTGLNYGYTF
>TRBJ1-6|TRBV9|NA|NA|13
TGTGCCAGCAGCGTAGCCGGGGAATCACCCCTCCACTTT
CASSVAGESPLHF
>TRBJ1-1|TRBV5-4|NA|TRBD1|16
TGTGCCAGCAGCTTGGGACAGGGTTGGGGTAAAACTGAAGCTTTCTTT
CASSLGQGWGKTEAFF
>TRBJ1-2|TRBV30|NA|NA|12
TGTGCCTGGGCGGGCGACGCCTGGGGCTACACCTTC
CAWAGDAWGYTF
>TRBJ2-7|TRBV27|NA|TRBD1|14
TGTGCCAGCAGTTGGACAGGCCCGAAGTATAAGCAGTACTTC
CASSWTGPKYKQYF
>TRBJ2-7|TRBV11-2|few|NA|15
TGTGCCAGCAGCTTAGGCGCAGGAAGCTCCTACGAGCAGTACTTC
CASSLGAGSSYEQYF
>TRBJ1-5|TRBV28|NA|NA|12
TGTGCCAGCAGTGTAGGGGATCAGCCCCAGCATTTT
CASSVGDQPQHF
>TRBJ2-7|TRBV27|NA|NA|13
TGTGCCAGCAGTTTGAACAGGGTTTACGAGCAGTACTTC
CASSLNRVYEQYF
>TRBJ2-6|TRBV2|NA|TRBD1|17
TGTGCCAGCAATTCACAGGGGATAAGCTCTGGGGCCAACGTCCTGACTTTC
CASNSQGISSGANVLTF
>TRBJ2-4|TRBV11-3|NA|TRBD1|13
TGTGCCAGCAGCCCGGACAGGGGTGACATTCAGTACTTC
CASSPDRGDIQYF
>TRBJ1-2|TRBV10-3|few|NA|13
TGTGCCATCACGGGGGGGGCGGACTATGGCTACACCTTC
CAITGGADYGYTF
>TRBJ2-7|TRBV6-5|few|TRBD1|13
TGTGCCAGCAGCCCAGGGACAGGCTACGAGCAGTACTTC
CASSPGTGYEQYF
>TRBJ1-6|TRBV6-5|few|NA|16
TGTGCCAGCAGTTACTGGCAGGGCGGCAATAATTCACCCCTCCACTTT
CASSYWQGGNNSPLHF